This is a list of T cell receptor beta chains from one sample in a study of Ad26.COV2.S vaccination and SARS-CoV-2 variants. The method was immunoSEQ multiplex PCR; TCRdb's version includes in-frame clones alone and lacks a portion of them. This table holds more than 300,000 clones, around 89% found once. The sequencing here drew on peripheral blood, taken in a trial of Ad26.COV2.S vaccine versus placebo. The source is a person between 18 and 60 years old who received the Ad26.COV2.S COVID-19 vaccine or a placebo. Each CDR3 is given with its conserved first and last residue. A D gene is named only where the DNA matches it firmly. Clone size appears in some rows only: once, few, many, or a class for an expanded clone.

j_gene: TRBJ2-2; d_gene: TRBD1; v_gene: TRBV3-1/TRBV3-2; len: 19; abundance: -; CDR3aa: CASSTLLPGQASNTGELFF; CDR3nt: TGTGCCAGCAGCACCCTCCTACCGGGACAGGCATCGAACACCGGGGAGCTGTTTTTT
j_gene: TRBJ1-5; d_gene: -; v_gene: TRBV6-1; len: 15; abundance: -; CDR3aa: CASSEGRQGNQPQHF; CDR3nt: TGTGCCAGCAGTGAAGGTAGACAGGGCAATCAGCCCCAGCATTTT
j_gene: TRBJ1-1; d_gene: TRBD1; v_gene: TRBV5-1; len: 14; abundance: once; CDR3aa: CASTLGGAGTEAFF; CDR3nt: TGCGCCAGCACCCTAGGGGGCGCGGGCACTGAAGCTTTCTTT
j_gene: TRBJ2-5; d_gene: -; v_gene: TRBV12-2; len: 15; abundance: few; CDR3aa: CASRLKGFGRETQYF; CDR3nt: TGTGCAAGTCGCTTAAAAGGGTTTGGAAGAGAGACCCAGTACTTC
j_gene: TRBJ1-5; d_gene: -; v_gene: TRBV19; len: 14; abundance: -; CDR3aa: CASSRRGEGQPQHF; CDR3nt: TGTGCCAGTAGTAGGAGGGGGGAGGGTCAGCCCCAGCATTTT
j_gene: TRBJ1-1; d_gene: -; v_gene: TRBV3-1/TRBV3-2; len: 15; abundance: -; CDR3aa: CASSHFLQGPTEAFF; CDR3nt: TGTGCCAGCAGCCATTTCCTACAGGGACCCACTGAAGCTTTCTTT
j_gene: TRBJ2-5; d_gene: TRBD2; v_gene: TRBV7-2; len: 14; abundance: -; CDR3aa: CASSLSGGQETQYF; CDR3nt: TGTGCCAGCAGCTTAAGCGGGGGTCAAGAGACCCAGTACTTC
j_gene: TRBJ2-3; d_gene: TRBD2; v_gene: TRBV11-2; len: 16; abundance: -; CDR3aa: CASSHYLAGVTDTQYF; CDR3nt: TGTGCCAGCAGCCACTACCTAGCGGGAGTCACAGATACGCAGTATTTT
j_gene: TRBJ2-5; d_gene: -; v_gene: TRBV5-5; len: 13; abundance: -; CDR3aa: CASSLKGLETQYF; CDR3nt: TGTGCCAGCAGCTTAAAGGGGTTAGAGACCCAGTACTTC
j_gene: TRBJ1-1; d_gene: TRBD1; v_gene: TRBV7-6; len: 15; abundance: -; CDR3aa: CASSPRQGLDTEAFF; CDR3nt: TGTGCCAGCAGCCCACGACAGGGTCTCGACACTGAAGCTTTCTTT
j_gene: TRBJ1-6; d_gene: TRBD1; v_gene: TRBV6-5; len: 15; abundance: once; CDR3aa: CASSYWGQNNSPLHF; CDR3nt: TGTGCCAGCAGTTACTGGGGACAGAATAATTCACCCCTCCACTTT
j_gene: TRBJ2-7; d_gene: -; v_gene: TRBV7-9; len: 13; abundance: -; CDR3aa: CASVGIGLEEQYF; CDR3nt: TGTGCCAGCGTCGGCATCGGTCTAGAAGAGCAGTACTTC
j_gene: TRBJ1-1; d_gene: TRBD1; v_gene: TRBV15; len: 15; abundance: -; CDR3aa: CATSRAKGAHAEAFF; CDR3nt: TGTGCCACCAGCAGGGCCAAGGGGGCGCACGCTGAAGCTTTCTTT
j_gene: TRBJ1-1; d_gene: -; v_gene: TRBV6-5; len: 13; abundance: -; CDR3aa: CASGGEENTEAFF; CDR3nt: TGTGCCAGCGGGGGGGAGGAGAACACTGAAGCTTTCTTT
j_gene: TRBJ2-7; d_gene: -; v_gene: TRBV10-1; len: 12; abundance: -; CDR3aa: CASGDNAYEQYF; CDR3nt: TGCGCCAGCGGGGACAATGCCTACGAGCAGTACTTC
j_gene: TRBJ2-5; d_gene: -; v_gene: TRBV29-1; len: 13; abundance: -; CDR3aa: CSVVGSNQETQYF; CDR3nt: TGCAGCGTTGTCGGCAGTAACCAAGAGACCCAGTACTTC
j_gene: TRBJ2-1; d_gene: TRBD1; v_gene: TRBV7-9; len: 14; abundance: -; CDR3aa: CASSWDRGPDEQFF; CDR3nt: TGTGCCAGCAGCTGGGACAGGGGGCCAGATGAGCAGTTCTTC
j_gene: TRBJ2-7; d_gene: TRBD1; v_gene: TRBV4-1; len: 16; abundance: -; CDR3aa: CASSQEGQGGSYEQYF; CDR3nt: TGCGCCAGCAGCCAAGAAGGACAGGGTGGGTCCTACGAGCAGTACTTC
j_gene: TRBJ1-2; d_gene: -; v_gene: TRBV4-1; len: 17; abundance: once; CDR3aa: CASSQVFSAGPSGGYTF; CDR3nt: TGCGCCAGCAGCCAAGTTTTTTCAGCAGGGCCGTCGGGAGGCTACACCTTC
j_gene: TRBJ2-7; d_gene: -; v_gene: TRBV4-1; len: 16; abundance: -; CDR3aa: CASSQEFTVDTYEQYF; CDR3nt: TGCGCCAGCAGCCAAGAATTTACCGTCGATACGTACGAGCAGTACTTC
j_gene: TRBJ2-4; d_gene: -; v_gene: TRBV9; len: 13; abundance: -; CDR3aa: CASSITSNGIQYF; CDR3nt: TGTGCCAGCAGCATCACTAGCAACGGCATTCAGTACTTC
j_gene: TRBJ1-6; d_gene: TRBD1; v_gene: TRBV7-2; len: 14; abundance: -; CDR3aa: CASSLTTGRSPLHF; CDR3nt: TGTGCCAGCAGCTTAACGACAGGGAGGTCACCCCTCCACTTT
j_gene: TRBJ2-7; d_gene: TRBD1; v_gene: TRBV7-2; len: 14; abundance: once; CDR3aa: CASSPDRGSYEQYF; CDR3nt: TGTGCCAGCAGCCCGGACAGGGGCTCCTACGAGCAGTACTTC
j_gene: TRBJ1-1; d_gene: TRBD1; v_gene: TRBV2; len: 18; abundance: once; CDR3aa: CASSEGGRGPLMNTEAFF; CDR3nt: TGTGCCAGCAGTGAAGGGGGCAGGGGGCCTCTCATGAACACTGAAGCTTTCTTT
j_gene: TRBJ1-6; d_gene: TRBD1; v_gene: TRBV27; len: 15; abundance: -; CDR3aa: CASSLARTGNSPLHF; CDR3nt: TGTGCCAGCAGCCTCGCCCGGACAGGGAACTCACCCCTCCACTTT
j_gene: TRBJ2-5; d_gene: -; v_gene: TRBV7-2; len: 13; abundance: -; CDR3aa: CASSSLRSETQYF; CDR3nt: TGTGCCAGCAGCTCTCTGCGTAGTGAGACCCAGTACTTC
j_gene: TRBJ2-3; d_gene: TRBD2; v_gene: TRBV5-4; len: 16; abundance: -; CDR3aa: CASSLGLAGASDTQYF; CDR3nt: TGTGCCAGCAGCTTGGGACTAGCGGGAGCATCAGATACGCAGTATTTT
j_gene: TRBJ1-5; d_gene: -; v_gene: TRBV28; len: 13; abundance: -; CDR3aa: CASRSYSNQPQHF; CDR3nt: TGTGCCAGCAGGTCCTATAGCAATCAGCCCCAGCATTTT
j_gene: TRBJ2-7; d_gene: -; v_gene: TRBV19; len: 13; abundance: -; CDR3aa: CASSITGTHEQYF; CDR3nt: TGTGCCAGTAGTATAACCGGGACCCACGAGCAGTACTTC
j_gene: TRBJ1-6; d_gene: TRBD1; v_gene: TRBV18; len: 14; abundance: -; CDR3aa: CASSRTGQSSPLHF; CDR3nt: TGTGCCAGCTCACGGACAGGGCAGAGTTCACCCCTCCACTTT
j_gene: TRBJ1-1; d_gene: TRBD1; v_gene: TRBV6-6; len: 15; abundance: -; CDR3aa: CASRAEPGGGSEAFF; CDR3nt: TGTGCCAGCAGGGCGGAGCCAGGGGGTGGTAGTGAAGCTTTCTTT
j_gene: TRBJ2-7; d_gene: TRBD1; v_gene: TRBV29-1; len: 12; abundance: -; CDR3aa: CSVWTDRGEQYF; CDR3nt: TGCAGCGTTTGGACGGACAGGGGCGAGCAGTACTTC
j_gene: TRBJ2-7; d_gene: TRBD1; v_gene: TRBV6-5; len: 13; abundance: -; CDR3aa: CASREDRLHEQYF; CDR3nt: TGTGCCAGCAGGGAGGACAGGCTCCACGAGCAGTACTTC
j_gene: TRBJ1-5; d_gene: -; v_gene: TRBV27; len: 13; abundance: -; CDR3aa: CASGGSSNQPQHF; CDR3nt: TGTGCCAGCGGAGGTTCCAGCAATCAGCCCCAGCATTTT
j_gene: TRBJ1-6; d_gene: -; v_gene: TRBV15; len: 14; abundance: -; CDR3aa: CATSRDFYNSPLHF; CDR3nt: TGTGCCACCAGCAGAGACTTCTATAATTCACCCCTCCACTTT
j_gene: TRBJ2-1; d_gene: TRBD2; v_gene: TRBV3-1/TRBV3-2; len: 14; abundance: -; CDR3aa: CASMTSGEYNEQFF; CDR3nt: TGTGCCAGCATGACTAGCGGGGAGTACAATGAGCAGTTCTTC
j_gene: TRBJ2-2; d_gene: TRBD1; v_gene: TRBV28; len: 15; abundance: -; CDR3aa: CASSADRRNTGELFF; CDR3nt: TGTGCCAGCAGTGCGGACAGGAGGAACACCGGGGAGCTGTTTTTT
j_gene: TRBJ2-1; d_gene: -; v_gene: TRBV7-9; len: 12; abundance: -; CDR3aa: CASSLVLNEQFF; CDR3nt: TGTGCCAGCAGCTTAGTTCTGAATGAGCAGTTCTTC
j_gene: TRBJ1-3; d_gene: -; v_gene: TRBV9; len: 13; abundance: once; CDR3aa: CASSGYTGNTIYF; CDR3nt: TGTGCCAGCAGCGGGTACACTGGAAACACCATATATTTT
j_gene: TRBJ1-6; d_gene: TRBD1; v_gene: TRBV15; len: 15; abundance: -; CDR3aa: CATSKGQINNSPLHF; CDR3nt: TGTGCCACCAGCAAGGGACAGATCAATAATTCACCCCTCCACTTT
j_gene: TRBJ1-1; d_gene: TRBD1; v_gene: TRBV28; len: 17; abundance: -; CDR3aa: CASSFPSYRGRSTEAFF; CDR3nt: TGTGCCAGCAGTTTCCCTTCGTATAGGGGGCGAAGCACTGAAGCTTTCTTT
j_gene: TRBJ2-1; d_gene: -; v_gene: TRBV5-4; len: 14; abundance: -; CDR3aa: CASSLEFSYNEQFF; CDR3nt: TGTGCCAGCAGCTTGGAGTTCTCCTACAATGAGCAGTTCTTC
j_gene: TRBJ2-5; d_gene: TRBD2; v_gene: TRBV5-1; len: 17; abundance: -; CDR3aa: CASSPRLAGGPEETQYF; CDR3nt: TGCGCCAGCAGCCCGAGACTAGCGGGAGGGCCGGAAGAGACCCAGTACTTC
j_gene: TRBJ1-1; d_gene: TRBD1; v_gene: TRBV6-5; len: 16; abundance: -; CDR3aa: CASSSPGTGIPTEAFF; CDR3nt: TGTGCCAGCAGTTCCCCCGGGACAGGGATTCCCACTGAAGCTTTCTTT
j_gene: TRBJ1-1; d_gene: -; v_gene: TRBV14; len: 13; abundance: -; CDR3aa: CASSQEGANEAFF; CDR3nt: TGTGCCAGCAGCCAAGAGGGGGCGAATGAAGCTTTCTTT
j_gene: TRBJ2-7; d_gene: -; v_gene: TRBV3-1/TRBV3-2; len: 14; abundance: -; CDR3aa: CASSQDRAESEQYF; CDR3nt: TGTGCCAGCAGCCAAGATCGGGCGGAGTCCGAGCAGTACTTC
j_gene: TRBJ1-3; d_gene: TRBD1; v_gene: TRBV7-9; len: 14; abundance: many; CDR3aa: CASSLRGGRNTIYF; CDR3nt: TGTGCCAGCAGCCTTAGAGGGGGCAGAAACACCATATATTTT
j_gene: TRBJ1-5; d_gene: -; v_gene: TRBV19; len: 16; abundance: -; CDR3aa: CASSIARGNSNQPQHF; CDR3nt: TGTGCCAGTAGTATAGCCAGGGGCAATAGCAATCAGCCCCAGCATTTT
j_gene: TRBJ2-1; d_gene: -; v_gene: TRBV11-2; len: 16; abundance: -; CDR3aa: CASSLVTAGLFNEQFF; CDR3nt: TGTGCCAGCAGCTTAGTGACTGCAGGGCTTTTCAATGAGCAGTTCTTC
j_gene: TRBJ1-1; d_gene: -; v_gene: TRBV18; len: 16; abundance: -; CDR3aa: CASSPGRTPMNTEAFF; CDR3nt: TGTGCCAGCTCACCAGGGAGGACCCCTATGAACACTGAAGCTTTCTTT
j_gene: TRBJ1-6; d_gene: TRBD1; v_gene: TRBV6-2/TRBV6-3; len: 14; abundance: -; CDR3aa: CASSGQGLGSPLHF; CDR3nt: TGTGCCAGCAGTGGACAGGGGCTAGGTTCACCCCTCCACTTT
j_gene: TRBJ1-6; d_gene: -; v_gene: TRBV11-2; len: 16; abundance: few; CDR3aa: CASSLDLWGTGSPLHF; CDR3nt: TGTGCCAGCAGCTTAGATCTTTGGGGGACCGGTTCACCCCTCCACTTT
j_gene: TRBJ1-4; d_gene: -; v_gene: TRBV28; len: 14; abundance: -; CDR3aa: CASNWRGINEKLFF; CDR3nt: TGTGCCAGCAACTGGAGAGGGATAAATGAAAAACTGTTTTTT
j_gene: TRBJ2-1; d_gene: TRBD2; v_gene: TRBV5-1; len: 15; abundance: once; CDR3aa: CASSRGLADYNEQFF; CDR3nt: TGCGCCAGCAGCCGGGGACTAGCAGACTACAATGAGCAGTTCTTC
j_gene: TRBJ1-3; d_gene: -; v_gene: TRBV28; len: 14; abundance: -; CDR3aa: CASSLAGAGNTIYF; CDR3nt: TGTGCCAGCAGTCTCGCAGGGGCTGGAAACACCATATATTTT